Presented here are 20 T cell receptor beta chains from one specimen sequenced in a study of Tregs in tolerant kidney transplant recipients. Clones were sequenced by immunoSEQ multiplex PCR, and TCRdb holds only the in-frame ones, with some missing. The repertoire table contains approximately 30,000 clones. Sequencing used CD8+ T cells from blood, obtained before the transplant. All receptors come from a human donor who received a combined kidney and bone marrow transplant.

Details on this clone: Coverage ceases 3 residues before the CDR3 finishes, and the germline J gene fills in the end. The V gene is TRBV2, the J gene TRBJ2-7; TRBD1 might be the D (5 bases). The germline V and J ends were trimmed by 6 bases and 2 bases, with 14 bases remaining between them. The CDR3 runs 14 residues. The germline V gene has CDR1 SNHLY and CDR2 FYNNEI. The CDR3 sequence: CASSTGLKPYEQYF. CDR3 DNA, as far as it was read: TGTGCCAGCAGCACAGGCCTTAAGCCCTACGAG. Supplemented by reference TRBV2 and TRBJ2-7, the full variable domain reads EPEVTQTPSHQVTQMGQEVILRCVPISNHLYFYWYRQILGQKVEFLVSFYNNEISEKSEIFDDQFSVERPDGSNFTLKIRSTKLEDSAMYFCASSTGLKPYEQYFGPGTRLTVT.

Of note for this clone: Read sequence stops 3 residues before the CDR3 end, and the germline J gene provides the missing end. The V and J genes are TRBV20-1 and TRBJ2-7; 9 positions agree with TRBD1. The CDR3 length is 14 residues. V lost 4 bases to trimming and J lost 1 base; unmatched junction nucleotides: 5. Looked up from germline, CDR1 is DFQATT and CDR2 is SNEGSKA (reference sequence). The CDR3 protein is CSANDRGASYEQYF. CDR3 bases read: TGCAGTGCTAATGACAGGGGGGCGTCCTACGAG.

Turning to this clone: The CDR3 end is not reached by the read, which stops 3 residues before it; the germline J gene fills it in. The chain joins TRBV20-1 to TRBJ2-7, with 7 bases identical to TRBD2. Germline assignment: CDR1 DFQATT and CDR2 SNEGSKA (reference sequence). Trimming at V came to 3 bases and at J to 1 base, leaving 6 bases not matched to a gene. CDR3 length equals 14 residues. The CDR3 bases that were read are TGCAGTGCTAGTTCCCTGGGACTATCCTACGAG. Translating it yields CSASSLGLSYE. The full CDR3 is CSASSLGLSYEQYF.

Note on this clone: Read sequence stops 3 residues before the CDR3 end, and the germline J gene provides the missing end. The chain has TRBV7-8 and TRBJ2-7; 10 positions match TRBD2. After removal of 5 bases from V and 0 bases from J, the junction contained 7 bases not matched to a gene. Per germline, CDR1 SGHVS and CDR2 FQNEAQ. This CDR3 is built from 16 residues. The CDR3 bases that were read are TGTGCCAGCAGCCCACTAGCGGGATCGAGCTCCTACGAG. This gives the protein CASSPLAGSSSYE. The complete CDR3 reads CASSPLAGSSSYEQYF.

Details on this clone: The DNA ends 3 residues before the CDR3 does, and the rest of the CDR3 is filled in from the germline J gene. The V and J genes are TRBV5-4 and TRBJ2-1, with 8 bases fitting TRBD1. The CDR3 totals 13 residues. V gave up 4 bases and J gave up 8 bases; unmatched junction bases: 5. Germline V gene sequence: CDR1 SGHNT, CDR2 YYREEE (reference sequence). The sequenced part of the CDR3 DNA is TGTGCCAGCAGCATCAGGGGGCGTGATGAG. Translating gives CASSIRGRDE. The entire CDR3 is CASSIRGRDEQFF.

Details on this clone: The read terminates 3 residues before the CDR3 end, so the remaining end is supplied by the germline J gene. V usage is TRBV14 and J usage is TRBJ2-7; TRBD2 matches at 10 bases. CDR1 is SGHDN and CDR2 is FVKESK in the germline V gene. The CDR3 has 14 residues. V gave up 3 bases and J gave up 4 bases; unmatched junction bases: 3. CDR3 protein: CASSQSGRVYEQYF. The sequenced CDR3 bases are TGTGCCAGCAGCCAGAGCGGGAGGGTGTACGAG.

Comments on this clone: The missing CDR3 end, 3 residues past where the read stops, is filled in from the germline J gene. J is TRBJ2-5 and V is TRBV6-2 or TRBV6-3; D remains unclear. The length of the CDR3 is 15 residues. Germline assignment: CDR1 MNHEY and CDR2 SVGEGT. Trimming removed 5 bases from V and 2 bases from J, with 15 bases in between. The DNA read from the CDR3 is TGTGCCAGCAGTGGAGAACCAGGAGTACAAGAGACC. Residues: CASSGEPGVQET. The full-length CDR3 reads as CASSGEPGVQETQYF.

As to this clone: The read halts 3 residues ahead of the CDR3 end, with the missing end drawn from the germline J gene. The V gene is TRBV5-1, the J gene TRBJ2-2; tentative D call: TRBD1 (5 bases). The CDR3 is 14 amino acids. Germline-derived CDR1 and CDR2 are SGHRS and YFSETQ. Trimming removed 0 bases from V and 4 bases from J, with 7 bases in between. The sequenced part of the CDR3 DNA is TGCGCCAGCAGCTTGGGACAGTCCACCGGGGAG. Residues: CASSLGQSTGE. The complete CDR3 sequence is CASSLGQSTGELFF.

CDR3 amino acids: CASSMRTSGSYNEQFF. The CDR3 bases that were read are TGTGCCAGTAGTATGAGGACTAGCGGGTCCTACAATGAG. The V gene is TRBV19, the J gene TRBJ2-1; 11 bases align to TRBD2. The read is 3 residues too short to cover the CDR3 end, so that end is filled in from the germline J gene. The CDR3 totals 16 residues. V lost 3 bases to trimming and J lost 1 base; unmatched junction nucleotides: 2. Germline V gene lookup returns CDR1 LNHDA and CDR2 SQIVND (reference sequence).

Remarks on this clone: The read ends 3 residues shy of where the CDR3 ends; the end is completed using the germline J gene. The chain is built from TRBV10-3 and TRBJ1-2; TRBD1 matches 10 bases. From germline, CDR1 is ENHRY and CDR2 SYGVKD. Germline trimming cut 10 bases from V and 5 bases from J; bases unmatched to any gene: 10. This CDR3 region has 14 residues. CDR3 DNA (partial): TGTGCCACGTCATCTGGACAGGGGGGATATGGC. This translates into CATSSGQGGYG. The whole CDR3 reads CATSSGQGGYGYTF.

The CDR3 DNA, read in part, is TGTGCCAGTAGTATTGGACAGGGGGCAGTCGGGGAG. Protein product: CASSIGQGAVGE. The full CDR3 protein is CASSIGQGAVGELFF. The chain uses TRBV19 and TRBJ2-2; TRBD1 aligns across 11 bases. The read gets to within 3 residues of the CDR3 end, and the germline J gene fills in the rest. The germline V gene has CDR1 LNHDA and CDR2 SQIVND (reference sequence). This CDR3 spans 15 amino acids. V trimming: 3 bases; J trimming: 7 bases; junction bases outside the gene matches: 4.

CDR3 bases read: TGTGCCAGCAGCTTGGGCTTCGATTCACCC. It translates to CASSLGFDSP. The CDR3, in full, reads CASSLGFDSPLHF. The chain recombines TRBV7-9 with TRBJ1-6, with D unclear. The read finishes 3 residues shy of the CDR3 end, and the germline J gene is used to complete it. This CDR3 spans 13 amino acids. The V end was cut by 3 bases, the J end by 8 bases, with 8 bases between. The germline gives CDR1 SEHNR, CDR2 FQNEAQ (reference sequence).

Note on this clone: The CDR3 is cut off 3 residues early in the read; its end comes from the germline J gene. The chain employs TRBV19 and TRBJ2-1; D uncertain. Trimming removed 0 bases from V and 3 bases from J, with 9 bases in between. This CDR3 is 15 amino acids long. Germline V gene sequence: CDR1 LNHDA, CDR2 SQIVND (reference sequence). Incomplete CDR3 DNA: TGTGCCAGTAGTATAGATCGGTCAGGCTACAATGAG. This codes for CASSIDRSGYNE. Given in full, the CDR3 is CASSIDRSGYNEQFF. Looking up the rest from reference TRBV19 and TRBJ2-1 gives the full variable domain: DGGITQSPKYLFRKEGQNVTLSCEQNLNHDAMYWYRQDPGQGLRLIYYSQIVNDFQKGDIAEGYSVSREKKESFPLTVTSAQKNPTAFYLCASSIDRSGYNEQFFGPGTRLTVL.

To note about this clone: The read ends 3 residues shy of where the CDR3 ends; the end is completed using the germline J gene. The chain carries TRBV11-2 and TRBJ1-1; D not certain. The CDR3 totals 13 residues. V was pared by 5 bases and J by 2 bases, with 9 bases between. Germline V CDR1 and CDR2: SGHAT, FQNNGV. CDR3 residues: CASSGQINTEAFF. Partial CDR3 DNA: TGTGCCAGCAGCGGGCAGATAAACACTGAA.

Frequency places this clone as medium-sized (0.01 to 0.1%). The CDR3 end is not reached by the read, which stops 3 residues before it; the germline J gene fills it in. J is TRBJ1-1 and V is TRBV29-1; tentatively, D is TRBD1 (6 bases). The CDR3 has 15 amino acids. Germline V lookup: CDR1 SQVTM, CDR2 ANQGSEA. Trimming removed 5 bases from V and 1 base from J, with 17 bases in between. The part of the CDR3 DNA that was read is TGCAGCGTTTCCCTCCTCGGGGGGGCGAACACTGAA. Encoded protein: CSVSLLGGANTE. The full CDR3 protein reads CSVSLLGGANTEAFF.

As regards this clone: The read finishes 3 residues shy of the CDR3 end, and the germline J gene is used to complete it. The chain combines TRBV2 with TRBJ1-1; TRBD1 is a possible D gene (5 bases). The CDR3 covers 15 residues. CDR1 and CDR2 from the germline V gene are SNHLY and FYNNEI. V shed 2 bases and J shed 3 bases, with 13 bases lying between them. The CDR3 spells CASSEFAQAYTEAFF. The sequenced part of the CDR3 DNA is TGTGCCAGCAGTGAATTTGCACAGGCGTACACTGAA. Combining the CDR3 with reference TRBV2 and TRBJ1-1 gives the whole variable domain EPEVTQTPSHQVTQMGQEVILRCVPISNHLYFYWYRQILGQKVEFLVSFYNNEISEKSEIFDDQFSVERPDGSNFTLKIRSTKLEDSAMYFCASSEFAQAYTEAFFGQGTRLTVV.

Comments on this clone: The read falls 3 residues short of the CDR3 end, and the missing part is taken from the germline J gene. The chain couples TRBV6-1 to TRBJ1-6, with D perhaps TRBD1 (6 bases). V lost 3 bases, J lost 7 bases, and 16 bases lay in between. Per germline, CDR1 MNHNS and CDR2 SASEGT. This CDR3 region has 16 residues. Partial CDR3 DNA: TGTGCCAGCAGTGATGTCCGAGGGGGTCCAAATTCACCC. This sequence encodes CASSDVRGGPNSP. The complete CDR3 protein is CASSDVRGGPNSPLHF.

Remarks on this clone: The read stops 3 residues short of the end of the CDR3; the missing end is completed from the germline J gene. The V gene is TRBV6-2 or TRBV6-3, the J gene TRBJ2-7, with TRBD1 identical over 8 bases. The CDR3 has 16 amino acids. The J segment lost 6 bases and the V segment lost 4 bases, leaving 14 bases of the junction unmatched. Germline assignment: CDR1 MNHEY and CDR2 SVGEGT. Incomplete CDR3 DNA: TGTGCCAGCAGTTCGTCCCGGGACAGGTTCACGGGCGAG. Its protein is CASSSSRDRFTGE. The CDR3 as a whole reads CASSSSRDRFTGEQYF.

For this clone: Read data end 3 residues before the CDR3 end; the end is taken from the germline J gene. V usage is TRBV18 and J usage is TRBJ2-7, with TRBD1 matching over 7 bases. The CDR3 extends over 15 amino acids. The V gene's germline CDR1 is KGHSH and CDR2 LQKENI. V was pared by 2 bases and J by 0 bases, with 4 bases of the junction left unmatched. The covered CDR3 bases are TGTGCCAGCTCACCATTGCAGGGGGACTCCTACGAG. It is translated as CASSPLQGDSYE. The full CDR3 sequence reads CASSPLQGDSYEQYF. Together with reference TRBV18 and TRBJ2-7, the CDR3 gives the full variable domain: NAGVMQNPRHLVRRRGQEARLRCSPMKGHSHVYWYRQLPEEGLKFMVYLQKENIIDESGMPKERFSAEFPKEGPSILRIQQVVRGDSAAYFCASSPLQGDSYEQYFGPGTRLTVT.

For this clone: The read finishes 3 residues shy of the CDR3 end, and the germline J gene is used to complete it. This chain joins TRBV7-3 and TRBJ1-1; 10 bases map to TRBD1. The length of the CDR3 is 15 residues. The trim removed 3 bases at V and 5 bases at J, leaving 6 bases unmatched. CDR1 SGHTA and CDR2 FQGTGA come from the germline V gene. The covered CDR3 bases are TGTGCCAGCAGCTTGACAGGGGGCCGAGAAACTGAA. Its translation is CASSLTGGRETE. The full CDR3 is CASSLTGGRETEAFF.